These 12 T cell receptor beta chains were sequenced from one sample in a study of control samples from healthy donors and cancer patients (dated by TCRdb to 2019 to 2021). Library preparation used the immunoSEQ multiplex PCR assay. Here the immuneACCESS table is served through TCRdb, limited to in-frame sequences with V and J called. Missing clones are a known gap in these copies; in checked studies unresolved V genes cover under half, and the rest lacks a known reason. The sample data list roughly 73,000 clones, and 84% of these were observed just once. The top ten clones comprise around 30% of the sample. Sample: blood. The receptors come from a man aged 50 to 60 in good health.

The chain employs TRBV5-6 and TRBJ1-1; 8 bases are a match to TRBD1. The V gene end was trimmed by 2 bases and the J gene end by 3 bases; junction bases not matched to a gene: 3. The CDR3 totals 14 residues. Germline V lookup: CDR1 SGHDT, CDR2 YYEEEE. In nucleotides, the CDR3 is TGTGCCAGCAGCTTCAGGGGGCGGTACACTGAAGCTTTCTTT. Translation: CASSFRGRYTEAFF.

The chain employs TRBV5-1 and TRBJ2-2; D not certain. The CDR3 totals 13 residues. CDR1 SGHRS and CDR2 YFSETQ come from the germline V gene. V was clipped by 6 bases and J by 8 bases, with 14 bases between them. For the CDR3, the DNA is TGCGCCAGCACCGTCGCGGCTGCGGGGGAGCTGTTTTTT. Translation gives CASTVAAAGELFF.

The chain employs TRBV9 and TRBJ1-3; D remains unclear. Germline CDR1 SGDLS, CDR2 YYNGEE. The V end lost 1 base, the J end lost 3 bases, and 2 bases lay between the germline ends. The CDR3 sequence is 12 residues long. The CDR3 nucleotides are TGTGCCAGCAGCGTACGTGGAAACACCATATATTTT. Translated, it gives CASSVRGNTIYF.

The chain links TRBV5-4 to TRBJ2-3; 12 bases map to TRBD1. Germline V CDR1 and CDR2: SGHNT, YYREEE (reference sequence). The CDR3 has 15 residues. V was pared by 0 bases and J by 6 bases, with 2 bases of the junction left unmatched. CDR3 sequence reads: CASSLGGQGADTQYF. The CDR3 nucleotides read TGTGCCAGCAGCTTGGGGGGACAGGGGGCCGATACGCAGTATTTT.

The CDR3 region has the DNA TGTGCCATCAGTGAGTCGTCCACCATATATTTT. It yields the protein CAISESSTIYF. The chain recombines TRBV10-3 with TRBJ1-3; D is unclear. Trimming left V 0 bases short and J 9 bases short, with 3 bases between. Looked up from germline, CDR1 is ENHRY and CDR2 is SYGVKD. The CDR3 length is 11 residues.

This clone showed up just a few times. V usage is TRBV18 and J usage is TRBJ1-5, with 7 positions matching TRBD1. CDR1 and CDR2 from the germline V gene are KGHSH and LQKENI. The CDR3 sequence is 16 residues long. With 0 bases clipped from V and 6 bases from J, the junction kept 8 bases outside the gene matches. CDR3 DNA sequence: TGTGCCAGCTCACCACCGGGAGGGGGCGCGGGTCAGCCCCAGCATTTT. Its protein product is CASSPPGGGAGQPQHF.

This clone came up a few times. This chain links TRBV5-4 with TRBJ2-1, with D possibly TRBD1 on 6 matching bases. Germline V gene sequence: CDR1 SGHNT, CDR2 YYREEE (reference sequence). V was clipped by 4 bases and J by 15 bases, with 20 bases between them. There are 13 residues in the CDR3. CDR3: CASSPLPGENPFF. For the CDR3, the DNA is TGTGCCAGCAGCCCCCTGCCAGGGGAGAATCCGTTCTTC.

The chain is built from TRBV5-4 and TRBJ1-2; D is ambiguous. The CDR3 extends over 14 amino acids. CDR1 SGHNT and CDR2 YYREEE come from the germline V gene (reference sequence). V was cut by 5 bases and J by 1 base, with 12 bases left in between. In DNA form, the CDR3 reads TGTGCCAGCAGTAAATCTGGGGATAACTATGGCTACACCTTC. This sequence encodes CASSKSGDNYGYTF. The full variable domain, in which reference TRBV5-4 and TRBJ1-2 provide the parts outside the CDR3, is ETGVTQSPTHLIKTRGQQVTLRCSSQSGHNTVSWYQQALGQGPQFIFQYYREEENGRGNFPPRFSGLQFPNYSSELNVNALELDDSALYLCASSKSGDNYGYTFGSGTRLTVV.

The chain is built from TRBV19 and TRBJ1-5; D ambiguous. Trimming removed 5 bases from V and 2 bases from J, with 10 bases in between. Per germline, CDR1 LNHDA and CDR2 SQIVND (reference sequence). The CDR3 spans 14 residues. CDR3 sequence reads: CASSWTIGNQPQHF. The CDR3, as DNA: TGTGCCAGTAGTTGGACCATAGGCAATCAGCCCCAGCATTTT.

This chain uses TRBV7-2 with TRBJ2-3, with D tentatively TRBD2 (7 bases). With 5 bases removed from V and 7 bases from J, the gap between germline ends came to 13 bases. Germline values: CDR1 SGHTA, CDR2 FQGNSA. This CDR3 is built from 13 residues. The CDR3 DNA reads as TGTGCCAGCAGCCAGGGGAGGGAGAATACGCAGTATTTT. It codes for CASSQGRENTQYF.

This clone was seen a handful of times. The chain carries TRBV5-4 and TRBJ2-7; TRBD1 matches at 10 bases. V shed 4 bases, J shed 3 bases, and the junction held 4 bases outside the gene matches. The CDR3 is 14 amino acids. The germline V gene has CDR1 SGHNT and CDR2 YYREEE (reference sequence). CDR3 region: CASSLRTGGYEQYF. The CDR3 DNA follows: TGTGCCAGCAGCCTCCGGACAGGGGGCTACGAGCAGTACTTC.

This chain uses TRBV30 with TRBJ2-7, with TRBD1 identical over 10 bases. This CDR3 comprises 15 residues. The ends lost 5 bases at V and 3 bases at J; junction bases unmatched: 10. Germline values: CDR1 GTSNPN, CDR2 SVGIG (reference sequence). The CDR3 DNA follows: TGTGCCTGGGGGACAGGGGCTGTGCGTGGCTACGAGCAGTACTTC. This translates into CAWGTGAVRGYEQYF.